The entry below describes one TCR beta chain. This record belongs to a study of blood T cell repertoires in COVID-19. This CDR3 comprises 13 residues. In germline, CDR1 is SEHNR, CDR2 FQNEAQ (reference sequence). Trimming took 6 bases from V and 8 from J, leaving 14 bases between them. TCRdb keeps only in-frame clones here, not all; method: immunoSEQ multiplex PCR. The table shows almost 400,000 clones, with more than 70% occurring only once. The sample taken for sequencing was peripheral blood. The chain links TRBV7-9 to TRBJ2-1; a possible D gene is TRBD1 (5 bases). This clonotype originated in a woman in her sixties with COVID-19, enrolled during active disease. DNA of the CDR3: TGTGCCAGCAGTCCACGCAGGGCCGATGAGCAGTTCTTC. Amino acid sequence: CASSPRRADEQFF.